This T cell receptor beta chain was documented in a study of cytomegalovirus exposure and HLA in healthy donors. Study observations and caveats: Later analysis reportedly placed an Asian-associated ancestry cluster below the approximately 730-donor mean in N-insertions. For most TCR beta V segments, an earlier analysis put the productive rate at about 87% or about 30% of the time.

PCR amplification relied on 60 Vbeta primers (plus 13 Jbeta primers). Some clones are missing from TCRdb's copy, which holds only in-frame ones; the method was immunoSEQ multiplex PCR. The sample lists about 130,000 clones; roughly 8.3% were seen once. Notes on this clone: The antigen is not known.

This CDR3 region has 13 residues. CDR1 is SGHNT and CDR2 is YYREEE in the germline V gene (reference sequence). The ends were cut back, 2 bases at V and 2 bases at J, with 8 bases in the middle. The source material was PBMCs. The V and J genes are TRBV5-4 and TRBJ2-7; D unclear. This receptor was obtained from a man aged 35 to 55 in good health and CMV-seronegative. The CDR3 nucleotides are TGTGCCAGCAGCTTTTCCAGTACCTACGAGCAGTACTTC. Translation: CASSFSSTYEQYF.